This T cell receptor (beta chain) derives from a study of beta chain features in type 1 diabetes. A single heparinised draw of roughly 110 mL on average was taken per donor. J lost 4 bases, V lost 3 bases, and 4 bases had no gene match. CDR1 and CDR2 from the germline V gene are MGHRA and YSYEKL. The CDR3 contains 14 residues. Study findings and constraints: It was among patients, rather than healthy donors, that naive, central memory and Treg TCRB repertoires appeared more similar.

Only a few counts were recorded for this clone. The antigen remains undetermined. As every portion of the isolated RNA was reverse transcribed, the sequencing read expressed TCRB transcripts. Produced via immunoSEQ multiplex PCR; TCRdb's table is partial and in-frame only. This repertoire shows about 230,000 clones, about 10% found once; its top ten account for about 0.03%. Sequencing was performed on naive CD4+ T cells from blood. The rearrangement links TRBV4-1 to TRBJ2-7, with TRBD1 matching 9 bases. The sequence was obtained from a woman aged 18 to 35 in good health. The DNA for the CDR3 is TGCGCCAGCAGCCAGGGACAGGGAGATTACGAGCAGTACTTC. As protein: CASSQGQGDYEQYF.